A single sample is the source of the 28 T cell receptor beta chains below, sequenced in a study of shared clonotypes between healthy human individuals. Clones were read by immunoSEQ multiplex PCR, and TCRdb kept only the in-frame ones, dropping some. The top ten hold 12% of the sample, which has 500,000 to 650,000 clones, roughly four fifths seen once. Sequencing was done on a sample of PBMCs. The receptors originated from a woman between 40 and 50 years old in good health. Some clones in this sample may be carry-over from other donors' samples.

This clone was seen repeatedly, ten times or more. V and J are TRBV15 and TRBJ2-3; 7 positions match TRBD2. This CDR3 has 16 residues. Germline V lookup: CDR1 LNHNV, CDR2 YYDKDF (reference sequence). V was pared by 8 bases and J by 7 bases, with 18 bases of the junction left unmatched. DNA for the CDR3: TGTGCCACCGAGGGCGGGGCGGGAGTGGGGCTCAATACGCAGTATTTT. Amino acids: CATEGGAGVGLNTQYF.

This clone was observed at least ten times. The sample carries other DNA sequences with the same CDR3. This chain joins TRBV5-1 and TRBJ1-1; D is unresolved. The V gene's germline CDR1 is SGHRS and CDR2 YFSETQ. V was clipped by 0 bases and J by 1 base, with 7 bases between them. The CDR3 runs to 14 residues. For the CDR3, the DNA is TGCGCCAGCAGCTTGGGACTAGGGAACACTGAAGCTTTCTTT. Its protein product is CASSLGLGNTEAFF.

J is TRBJ2-1 and V is TRBV9; 11 bases map to TRBD2. The ends lost 3 bases at V and 4 bases at J; junction bases unmatched: 9. This CDR3 has 17 residues. The V gene's germline CDR1 is SGDLS and CDR2 YYNGEE. The CDR3 spells CASSGVAGGPGYNEQFF. The CDR3, as DNA: TGTGCCAGCAGCGGGGTAGCGGGAGGGCCTGGTTACAATGAGCAGTTCTTC.

This chain links TRBV2 with TRBJ1-5; 7 nucleotides align to TRBD1. V dropped 5 bases and J dropped 7; count of bases not matched to a gene: 8. CDR1 is SNHLY and CDR2 is FYNNEI in the germline V gene. This CDR3 has 14 residues. CDR3 DNA sequence: TGTGCCAGCAGTCGAGGACAGGAAGGACAGCCCCAGCATTTT. This sequence encodes CASSRGQEGQPQHF. Filled out from reference TRBV2 and TRBJ1-5, the complete variable domain reads EPEVTQTPSHQVTQMGQEVILRCVPISNHLYFYWYRQILGQKVEFLVSFYNNEISEKSEIFDDQFSVERPDGSNFTLKIRSTKLEDSAMYFCASSRGQEGQPQHFGDGTRLSIL.

The chain has TRBV6-1 and TRBJ1-4, with D unresolved. The length of the CDR3 is 16 residues. V lost 2 bases, J lost 4 bases, and 14 bases lay in between. Germline V gene data show CDR1 as MNHNS and CDR2 as SASEGT. Written as DNA, the CDR3 is TGTGCCAGCAGTGAACGGCCCGGGATGGGTAATGAAAAACTGTTTTTT. This sequence encodes CASSERPGMGNEKLFF.

This rearrangement joins TRBV7-2 to TRBJ1-2, with 8 positions matching TRBD1. Trimming at V came to 11 bases and at J to 4 bases, leaving 12 bases not matched to a gene. The CDR3 has 14 residues. The germline CDR1 and CDR2 sequences are SGHTA and FQGNSA. The CDR3 region is CAAKRDRNSYGYTF. CDR3 DNA: TGTGCCGCCAAAAGGGACAGGAACTCCTATGGCTACACCTTC.

A remark on this clone: Different DNA sequences within this sample yield the same CDR3. The chain couples TRBV7-9 to TRBJ2-7; D call uncertain. The CDR3 consists of 12 residues. Germline V gene data show CDR1 as SEHNR and CDR2 as FQNEAQ (reference sequence). V was cut by 4 bases and J by 4 bases, with 8 bases left in between. This CDR3 reads CASSSLLYEQYF. CDR3 DNA sequence: TGTGCCAGCAGCTCCCTGTTGTACGAGCAGTACTTC.

The V call is TRBV28, the J call TRBJ1-3, with TRBD1 matching 8 bases. The CDR3 contains 16 residues. J gave up 0 bases and V 8 bases, and 9 bases lay outside the gene matches. Germline lookup yields CDR1 MDHEN and CDR2 SYDVKM. The CDR3 DNA follows: TGTGCCAGCCTCTCTACAGGACAGGGCTCTGGAAACACCATATATTTT. Protein: CASLSTGQGSGNTIYF.

This chain uses TRBV6-1 with TRBJ1-2; 7 bases map to TRBD1. The germline V gene has CDR1 MNHNS and CDR2 SASEGT. The CDR3 sequence is 15 residues long. V was clipped by 2 bases and J by 4 bases; unmatched bases: 7. The CDR3 nucleotides read TGTGCCAGCAGTGAAAGAGACAGGGCGAGCTATGGCTACACCTTC. It encodes CASSERDRASYGYTF.

A single count supports this clone. The J gene is TRBJ1-5, the V gene TRBV19; D is unresolved. The CDR3 is made up of 16 amino acids. V dropped 4 bases and J dropped 2 bases, with 15 bases sitting between them. Germline CDR1 and CDR2: LNHDA and SQIVND (reference sequence). This chain's CDR3 is CASSTHRGEGNQPQHF. Here the CDR3 DNA reads TGTGCCAGTAGTACGCATCGGGGTGAGGGCAATCAGCCCCAGCATTTT.

This clone is a singleton in its sample. This rearrangement joins TRBV6-6 to TRBJ2-7; maybe TRBD1 (5 bases). This CDR3 has 14 amino acids. The V gene's germline CDR1 is MNHNY and CDR2 SVGAGI (reference sequence). V was cut by 4 bases and J by 3 bases, with 13 bases left in between. CDR3 nucleotide sequence: TGTGCCAGCAGTTCTGGGGCATCCCTCTACGAGCAGTACTTC. It is translated as CASSSGASLYEQYF.

The chain is built from TRBV11-2 and TRBJ2-2, with 7 nucleotides matching TRBD1. This CDR3 has 16 amino acids. Germline V gene data show CDR1 as SGHAT and CDR2 as FQNNGV. V gave up 4 bases and J gave up 4 bases; unmatched junction bases: 9. Here the CDR3 DNA reads TGTGCCAGCAGCTCGACAGGGTTTGCATCCACCGGGGAGCTGTTTTTT. Its protein product is CASSSTGFASTGELFF. Complete variable domain (other parts from reference TRBV11-2 and TRBJ2-2): EAGVAQSPRYKIIEKRQSVAFWCNPISGHATLYWYQQILGQGPKLLIQFQNNGVVDDSQLPKDRFSAERLKGVDSTLKIQPAKLEDSAVYLCASSSTGFASTGELFFGEGSRLTVL.

Of note for this clone: A single base separates this from a much larger clone, so it may be a read error. This chain connects TRBV5-4 to TRBJ2-2; weak D call: TRBD1 (6 bases). This CDR3 comprises 14 residues. The V gene's germline CDR1 is SGHNT and CDR2 YYREEE (reference sequence). The CDR3 bases are TGTGCCAGCAGATTGGGACAGAACACCGGGGAGCTGTTTTTT. Translation: CASRLGQNTGELFF.

The CDR3 nucleotides read TGTGCCAGCAGCTTGGTTGCGGGAGGGCCCACAGATACGCAGTATTTT. Translation: CASSLVAGGPTDTQYF. The V and J genes are TRBV5-5 and TRBJ2-3, with 9 bases lining up with TRBD2. The CDR3 extends over 16 amino acids. V lost 0 bases and J lost 2; bases outside the gene matches: 4. Germline V CDR1 and CDR2: SGHKS, YYEKEE (reference sequence). The variable domain in full, completed from reference TRBV5-5 and TRBJ2-3, reads DAGVTQSPTHLIKTRGQQVTLRCSPISGHKSVSWYQQVLGQGPQFIFQYYEKEERGRGNFPDRFSARQFPNYSSELNVNALLLGDSALYLCASSLVAGGPTDTQYFGPGTRLTVL.

This rearrangement joins TRBV29-1 to TRBJ2-1; 8 bases agree with TRBD2. Germline values: CDR1 SQVTM, CDR2 ANQGSEA. The trim removed 3 bases at V and 9 bases at J, leaving 10 bases unmatched. The CDR3 totals 14 residues. This CDR3 reads CSVDRLAGSVEQFF. The CDR3 coding sequence is TGCAGCGTTGACCGCCTAGCGGGTTCGGTTGAGCAGTTCTTC.

The chain recombines TRBV5-1 with TRBJ2-2; D is perhaps TRBD1 (5 bases). Germline V gene sequence: CDR1 SGHRS, CDR2 YFSETQ. CDR3 length: 15 residues. Trimming cost V 4 bases and J 0 bases, with 10 bases left between them. The CDR3, as DNA: TGCGCCAGCAGCCCGACAGTTACGAACACCGGGGAGCTGTTTTTT. Translating it yields CASSPTVTNTGELFF.

This clone was seen once. The V and J genes are TRBV4-1 and TRBJ2-2; D is possibly TRBD1 or TRBD2 (6 bases each). Germline values: CDR1 MGHRA, CDR2 YSYEKL. This CDR3 is built from 17 residues. With 0 bases removed from V and 0 bases from J, the gap between germline ends came to 11 bases. CDR3 DNA sequence: TGCGCCAGCAGCCAAGATTTGAGGGGGGCGAACACCGGGGAGCTGTTTTTT. This encodes CASSQDLRGANTGELFF.

The chain couples TRBV5-1 to TRBJ2-7; no definite D call. The CDR3 loop spans 12 amino acids. Germline V gives CDR1 SGHRS, CDR2 YFSETQ. The germline V and J ends were trimmed by 8 bases and 2 bases, with 11 bases remaining between them. The CDR3 loop reads CASREETYEQYF. Written as DNA, the CDR3 is TGCGCCAGTCGCGAGGAGACCTACGAGCAGTACTTC.

The chain joins TRBV6-5 to TRBJ2-7; D possibly matches TRBD1 or TRBD2 (6 bases each). Germline-derived CDR1 and CDR2 are MNHEY and SVGAGI. This CDR3 is 15 amino acids long. Trimming left V 8 bases short and J 6 bases short, with 23 bases between. The CDR3, as DNA: TGTGCCAGCGCAACACCCGGGGGACACTGGTCCGAGCAGTACTTC. This sequence encodes CASATPGGHWSEQYF.

The genes are TRBV5-1 and TRBJ2-2, with D possibly being TRBD1 (5 bases). V lost 4 bases, J lost 0 bases, and 13 bases lay in between. This CDR3 comprises 16 residues. In germline, CDR1 is SGHRS, CDR2 YFSETQ. CDR3 region: CASSPQGLPNTGELFF. CDR3 sequence (DNA): TGCGCCAGCAGCCCTCAGGGCCTACCGAACACCGGGGAGCTGTTTTTT.

This chain joins TRBV6-5 and TRBJ1-2, with TRBD1 identical over 7 bases. Germline CDR1 MNHEY, CDR2 SVGAGI. The CDR3 has 14 residues. V lost 2 bases to trimming and J lost 8 bases; unmatched junction nucleotides: 8. The CDR3, as DNA: TGTGCCAGCAGTTACCTAGACAGGGATAAGGGCTACACCTTC. This translates into CASSYLDRDKGYTF.

The chain joins TRBV21-1 to TRBJ2-7; the table's D call TRBD1 went unverified against the DNA. TRBV21-1 is annotated as a pseudogene. The CDR3 length is 15 residues. CDR3 sequence reads: CASSKAGQESYEQYF. CDR3 DNA: TGTGCCAGCAGCAAAGCGGGACAGGAGTCCTACGAGCAGTACTTC.

The table lists this clone with a count of one. The chain employs TRBV2 and TRBJ1-5; a weak D match, TRBD1 (6 bases). Deletions cut 6 bases from V and 0 bases from J, with 12 bases between. The CDR3 contains 15 residues. Germline CDR1 is SNHLY and CDR2 is FYNNEI. The chain's CDR3 is CASSALQGSNQPQHF. The CDR3 nucleotides are TGTGCCAGCAGCGCGCTACAGGGTAGCAATCAGCCCCAGCATTTT.

The chain is built from TRBV18 and TRBJ1-2; 8 bases agree with TRBD1. The germline V gene has CDR1 KGHSH and CDR2 LQKENI. This CDR3 region has 13 residues. V shed 2 bases and J 8 bases; nucleotides not matched to a gene: 4. CDR3 loop: CASSPGDRSGYTF. The CDR3 DNA follows: TGTGCCAGCTCACCAGGGGACAGGAGCGGCTACACCTTC.

A word on this clone: Other DNA sequences from this sample encode an identical CDR3 as well. The rearrangement uses TRBV10-3 and TRBJ1-1, with TRBD1 as a possible D gene (5 bases). CDR3 length: 13 amino acids. Trimming removed 4 bases at V and 1 base at J, with 7 bases between. Per germline, CDR1 ENHRY and CDR2 SYGVKD. DNA for the CDR3: TGTGCCATCAGTGGCAGGGAGAACACTGAAGCTTTCTTT. Protein sequence: CAISGRENTEAFF.

The chain carries TRBV6-1 and TRBJ2-1; TRBD2 agrees at 10 bases. The CDR3 sequence is 15 residues long. Germline V CDR1 and CDR2: MNHNS, SASEGT. The J segment lost 8 bases and the V segment lost 3 bases, leaving 7 bases of the junction unmatched. CDR3 loop: CASSESSGRSDEQFF. The CDR3 nucleotides read TGTGCCAGCAGTGAGTCTAGCGGGAGATCCGATGAGCAGTTCTTC.

The rearrangement links TRBV7-8 to TRBJ2-5, with 13 bases aligning to TRBD2. Per the germline V gene, CDR1 is SGHVS and CDR2 is FQNEAQ. J gave up 9 bases and V 1 base, and 8 bases lay outside the gene matches. The CDR3 sequence is 16 residues long. The CDR3, as DNA: TGTGCCAGCAGCTTAGACGGGACTAGCGGGACTGGGCCCCAGTACTTC. As protein: CASSLDGTSGTGPQYF.

This clone was observed many times. The V and J genes are TRBV19 and TRBJ2-7; TRBD2 aligns across 7 bases. V lost 3 bases to trimming and J lost 2 bases; unmatched junction nucleotides: 10. The germline V gene has CDR1 LNHDA and CDR2 SQIVND (reference sequence). The CDR3 length is 16 residues. CDR3: CASSILSDGGAYEQYF. CDR3 in DNA: TGTGCCAGTAGTATCCTAAGCGATGGGGGGGCCTACGAGCAGTACTTC.